This T cell receptor beta chain is from a study of response to subunit inactivated influenza vaccine. Notes on the study in general: Authors suggested seasonal influenza vaccinations each recruit few new T cells.

Germline values: CDR1 SNHLY, CDR2 FYNNEI. The CDR3 spans 16 residues. V was cut by 6 bases and J by 0 bases, with 17 bases left in between. Points on this clonotype: No antigen is known for it.

TCRdb ran MiXCR on the RT-PCR reads and lists one entry per CDR3 protein. The sample contains 160,000 or so distinct CDR3 sequences, approximately 10% of which appear only once. The V call is TRBV2, the J call TRBJ1-1, with D possibly TRBD1 on 6 matching bases. The source is a man between 50 and 59 years old who received an inactivated influenza vaccine. The source material was non-naive T cells sorted from PBMCs, sampled more than 35 days after vaccination. The CDR3 here is CASREGDRFMNTEAFF. For the CDR3, the DNA is TGTGCCAGCAGGGAGGGGGATCGATTCATGAACACTGAAGCTTTCTTT. Full variable domain (rest looked up from reference TRBV2 and TRBJ1-1): EPEVTQTPSHQVTQMGQEVILRCVPISNHLYFYWYRQILGQKVEFLVSFYNNEISEKSEIFDDQFSVERPDGSNFTLKIRSTKLEDSAMYFCASREGDRFMNTEAFFGQGTRLTVV.